Below, 2 T cell receptor beta chains from the same sample are listed, as sequenced in a study of T-cell reconstitution after alpha-beta-depleted transplantation in children. Library preparation (for TCRbeta) was performed with unique molecular identifiers. One entry per CDR3 protein results from TCRdb running MiXCR on the PCR reads. Counted here are about 610,000 distinct CDR3 sequences, 8% to 11% occurring once; the ten biggest clones make up less than 5%. The sample consisted of PBMCs from the stem cell graft donor, taken from the stem cell graft. These receptors were obtained from a human donor who donated a stem cell graft to a child with acute myeloid leukemia.

Only a few counts were recorded for this clonotype. The J gene is TRBJ2-5, the V gene TRBV15; TRBD1 agrees at 12 bases. CDR3 length: 18 residues. With V trimmed by 0 bases and J by 1 base, 6 bases remained unmatched. The germline CDR1 and CDR2 sequences are LNHNV and YYDKDF (reference sequence). CDR3 in amino acids: CATSRDFGTGGLQETQYF. The CDR3 DNA sequence: TGTGCCACCAGCAGAGATTTTGGGACAGGGGGCCTCCAAGAGACCCAGTACTTC.

This clonotype was counted only a few times. The chain combines TRBV20-1 with TRBJ2-7, with a tentative D call TRBD2 (6 bases). The CDR3 sequence is 14 residues long. The V gene lost 5 bases and the J gene lost 7 bases, with 21 bases spanning the gap. Germline values: CDR1 DFQATT, CDR2 SNEGSKA (reference sequence). This CDR3 reads CSASLAGGAGEQYF. CDR3 bases: TGCAGTGCTTCCCTTGCGGGCGGGGCGGGGGAGCAGTACTTC.